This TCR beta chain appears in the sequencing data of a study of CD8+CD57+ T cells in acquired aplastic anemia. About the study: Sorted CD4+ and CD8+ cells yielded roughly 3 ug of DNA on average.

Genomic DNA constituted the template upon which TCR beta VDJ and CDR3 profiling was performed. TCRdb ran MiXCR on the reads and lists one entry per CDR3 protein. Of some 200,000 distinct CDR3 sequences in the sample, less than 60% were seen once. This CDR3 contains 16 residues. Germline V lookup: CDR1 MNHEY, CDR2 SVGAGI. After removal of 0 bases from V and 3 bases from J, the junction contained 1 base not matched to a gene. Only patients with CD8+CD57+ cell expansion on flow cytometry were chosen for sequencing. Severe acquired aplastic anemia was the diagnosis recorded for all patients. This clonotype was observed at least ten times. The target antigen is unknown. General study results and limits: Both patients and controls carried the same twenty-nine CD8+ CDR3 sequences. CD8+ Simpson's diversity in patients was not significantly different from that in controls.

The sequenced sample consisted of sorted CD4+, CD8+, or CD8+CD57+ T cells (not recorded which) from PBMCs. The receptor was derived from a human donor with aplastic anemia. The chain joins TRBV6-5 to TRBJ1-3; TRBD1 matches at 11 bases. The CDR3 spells CASSYSGTGGGNTIYF. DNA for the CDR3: TGTGCCAGCAGTTACTCGGGGACAGGGGGTGGAAACACCATATATTTT.